This TCR beta chain is drawn from a study of T cells in lung cancer brain metastases (dated by TCRdb to the late 2010s). About the full investigation: About 85% of the 20 patients had a history of tobacco use, with a median of about 36 pack-years. About 90% of the roughly 20 patients received no interval therapy between primary and metastasis resection. A median interval of approximately 330 days was observed between acquisition of the primary and brain metastasis specimens. TCR beta CDR3 repertoires were compared between fully resected primary non-small cell lung cancers and paired brain metastases. The cohort included 20 patients who provided 40 or so specimens, with each patient contributing one primary lung lesion and one brain metastasis. A median age at first diagnosis of 45 to 65 years was recorded for the patients, of whom about 9 were male and about eleven were female. DNA integrity number averaged about 3.8 in both primary and metastatic specimens, with no significant difference between sites. Study-wide conclusions, independent of this receptor: The ten most abundant clones made up a significantly larger repertoire fraction in brain metastases than primaries, suggesting clonal expansion. The study could not control for the effects of preoperative corticosteroids on T cell infiltration in brain metastases. Most clones were specific to a single lesion, and overlap between paired lesions was limited (mean Morisita index around 0.2). Compared with their paired primaries, brain metastases had significantly fewer unique productive clones (median about 1,600 versus 5,000). Retrieval of the complete infiltrating T cell repertoire may have been prevented by DNA fragmentation in FFPE samples.

About this clone itself: Its antigen is still unknown. Base qualities are missing; no much larger clone stands one base away.

Patients had resection for either synchronous oligometastatic disease or delayed recurrence of a solitary brain metastasis. To avoid including cancers other than NSCLC, any patient with a history of multiple malignancies was excluded. Tumor areas were macrodissected from 4 or 5 deparaffinized about 10 um unstained sections, using marked H&E slides as a guide. Every specimen was formalin-fixed and paraffin-embedded (FFPE). The AllPrep DNA/RNA FFPE Kit was used for extraction of genomic DNA. Each sample received about 2.24 to 5.5 ug of genomic DNA as input, and the DNA input was kept equal within each pair of samples. TCR beta libraries were constructed with the immunoSEQ hsTCRbeta Kit, which uses multiplexed V and J gene primers in two PCR steps. Pooled libraries, together with positive and negative controls, were sequenced on an Illumina MiSeq with a 100-cycle paired-end protocol. The paper's data handling went like this. Raw data were processed by the immunoSEQ vendor into normalized, annotated TCR beta repertoire reports. Richness was defined as the number of unique clones by nucleotide sequence, and the iChao1 and Efron-Thisted estimators were used to extrapolate total richness. To characterize and compare the paired lesions, the analysis used Pielou's evenness, Simpson's index, the proportional abundance of the top-ten clones, and the Morisita overlap index. Entries here come from immuneACCESS through TCRdb and include only in-frame sequences with V and J called. Some clones fail to appear in such tables; in the studies checked, an unresolved V gene covers under half of the shortfall, and the cause of the remainder is unknown. For V, J and clone size, that table is used; D and trimming come from the DNA. The sample has some 3,000 clones on record, roughly 88% of them singletons. The ten largest clones add up to 4.4% of the sample.

The sample was tumor tissue from the primary lung tumor. Interpreted using the paper, the cell subset or site label stands for: primary lung cancer lesion. This receptor was taken from a woman aged 50 to 60 with non-small cell lung cancer.

The CDR3 has the sequence CSVDPGTGMANVLTF. In nucleotides, the sequence is TGCAGCGTTGATCCCGGGACAGGAATGGCCAACGTCCTGACTTTC. The rearrangement joined TRBV29-1 to TRBJ2-6; 8 junctional bases match TRBD1. Measured from the cysteine to the phenylalanine, the CDR3 is 15 residues long. This entry keeps only the CDR3 DNA: 45 bases, framed from base 1. From the germline V gene, CDR1 is SQVTM and CDR2 is ANQGSEA. V is cut back by 3 bases and J by 6 bases, with 7 bases in the junction unmatched.